A single sample gave rise to the 14 T cell receptor beta chains below, sequenced in a study of PD-1 blockade in classical Hodgkin lymphoma. The assay was immunoSEQ multiplex PCR, and TCRdb's table has in-frame clones only and misses some. The sample contains some 150,000 clones, about 78% of which appear only once. With no exception, relapse followed autologous stem cell transplantation in all patients, and brentuximab vedotin exposure varied. This specimen was peripheral blood mononuclear cells (PBMCs), taken before the second cycle of nivolumab. These receptors originate from a human donor with classical Hodgkin lymphoma.

V is TRBV7-9 and J is TRBJ2-1, with 10 bases fitting TRBD1. The germline V gene has CDR1 SEHNR and CDR2 FQNEAQ (reference sequence). The CDR3 covers 13 residues. Germline trimming cut 5 bases from V and 8 bases from J; bases unmatched to any gene: 3. The CDR3, as DNA: TGTGCCAGCAGCCTTGGGACAGGGGATGAGCAGTTCTTC. Encoded protein: CASSLGTGDEQFF.

The V call is TRBV6-5, the J call TRBJ2-7; 7 positions match TRBD1. With 2 bases clipped from V and 7 bases from J, the junction kept 5 bases outside the gene matches. Germline CDR1 and CDR2: MNHEY and SVGAGI. The CDR3 is made up of 13 amino acids. The CDR3 region has the DNA TGTGCCAGCAGTTACCCCGGGACAGAAGAGCAGTACTTC. Protein sequence: CASSYPGTEEQYF.

V usage is TRBV10-3 and J usage is TRBJ2-1; D possibly corresponds to TRBD1 (5 bases). The CDR3 has 14 amino acids. Looked up from germline, CDR1 is ENHRY and CDR2 is SYGVKD. Trimming cost V 6 bases and J 7 bases, with 16 bases left between them. The CDR3 reads CAISSITDSNEQFF. CDR3 coding DNA: TGTGCCATCAGCTCGATTACAGACAGTAATGAGCAGTTCTTC.

This sequence joins TRBV19 and TRBJ1-2; 8 bases line up with TRBD1. Trimming removed 1 base from V and 6 bases from J; junction bases left unmatched: 4. This CDR3 region has 14 residues. Germline V gene sequence: CDR1 LNHDA, CDR2 SQIVND (reference sequence). CDR3 nucleotide sequence: TGTGCCAGTAGTATAGGGACAGGGATCCATGGCTACACCTTC. The encoded protein is CASSIGTGIHGYTF.

This chain joins TRBV30 and TRBJ1-2, with a tentative D call TRBD1 (6 bases). The CDR3 loop spans 15 amino acids. In germline, CDR1 is GTSNPN, CDR2 SVGIG (reference sequence). Deletions cut 4 bases from V and 1 base from J, with 16 bases between. CDR3 sequence: CAWNLGGLINYGYTF. The CDR3 coding sequence is TGTGCCTGGAACTTGGGGGGGCTAATTAACTATGGCTACACCTTC.

This clone appeared a single time. The rearrangement joins TRBV13 to TRBJ2-1; TRBD2 matches at 14 bases. Germline V gene sequence: CDR1 PRHDT, CDR2 FYEKMQ (reference sequence). With 2 bases clipped from V and 15 bases from J, the junction kept 9 bases outside the gene matches. CDR3 length: 15 amino acids. This CDR3 is CASSLTGTSGSLRFF. The CDR3 DNA sequence: TGTGCCAGCAGCTTAACGGGGACTAGCGGGAGCCTAAGGTTCTTC.

This chain connects TRBV7-9 to TRBJ2-1, with D uncertain. Looked up from germline, CDR1 is SEHNR and CDR2 is FQNEAQ (reference sequence). With 8 bases removed from V and 0 bases from J, the gap between germline ends came to 8 bases. This CDR3 region has 13 residues. The CDR3 coding sequence is TGTGCCAGCTCTCGGAGCTCCTACAATGAGCAGTTCTTC. This translates into CASSRSSYNEQFF.

This clone is labeled as medium-sized. The chain uses TRBV12-2 and TRBJ1-5; the table calls TRBD1, which could not be checked here. TRBV12-2 is a pseudogene. The CDR3 consists of 17 residues. The CDR3 loop is CASRQTDRGLVDQPQHF. The CDR3 nucleotides read TGTGCAAGTCGCCAGACGGACAGGGGGCTAGTAGATCAGCCCCAGCATTTT.

The chain joins TRBV16 to TRBJ2-7; D unclear. Germline lookup yields CDR1 KGHSY and CDR2 FQNENV. CDR3 length equals 13 residues. V was cut by 0 bases and J by 3 bases, with 6 bases left in between. The CDR3 DNA reads TGTGCCAGCAGCCAATCAGACATCTACGAGCAGTACTTC. Protein sequence: CASSQSDIYEQYF.

V gene TRBV30 combines with J gene TRBJ2-7; TRBD1 is a possible D gene (6 bases). Trimming pared 0 bases from V and 3 bases from J, leaving 9 bases between. This CDR3 is 13 amino acids long. The germline gives CDR1 GTSNPN, CDR2 SVGIG (reference sequence). CDR3 amino acids: CAWSVNRDYEQYF. The CDR3 region has the DNA TGTGCCTGGAGTGTTAACAGGGACTACGAGCAGTACTTC.

This clone was found a few times. V gene TRBV6-1 combines with J gene TRBJ1-2, with 7 bases that match TRBD1. V lost 4 bases to trimming and J lost 8 bases; unmatched junction nucleotides: 10. The CDR3 covers 14 residues. Per the germline V gene, CDR1 is MNHNS and CDR2 is SASEGT. Here the CDR3 reads CASSGQTLQGGYTF. The CDR3, as DNA: TGTGCCAGCAGTGGACAGACTCTACAGGGGGGCTACACCTTC.

This chain joins TRBV10-3 and TRBJ1-3; D gene uncertain. CDR3 size: 17 residues. Germline loops: CDR1 ENHRY, CDR2 SYGVKD. Trimming left V 1 base short and J 0 bases short, with 13 bases between. The chain's CDR3 is CAISEYTRLTSGNTIYF. The CDR3 DNA sequence: TGTGCCATCAGTGAGTATACTCGACTGACCTCTGGAAACACCATATATTTT.

The chain recombines TRBV15 with TRBJ2-3, with D perhaps TRBD2 (6 bases). The CDR3 runs to 15 residues. V lost 1 base, J lost 0 bases, and 8 bases lay in between. Per the germline V gene, CDR1 is LNHNV and CDR2 is YYDKDF (reference sequence). CDR3 protein: CATSRGAGSTDTQYF. CDR3 in DNA: TGTGCCACCAGCAGAGGGGCGGGAAGCACAGATACGCAGTATTTT.

This clone came up a few times. The chain links TRBV11-3 to TRBJ2-6, with 8 bases that match TRBD1. Germline CDR1 SGHNT, CDR2 YENEEA. This CDR3 comprises 17 residues. The V and J ends lost 5 bases and 2 bases, in that order; junction bases with no gene match: 8. CDR3 sequence reads: CASSPGQGRPGANVLTF. CDR3 nucleotide sequence: TGTGCCAGCAGCCCCGGACAGGGACGCCCTGGGGCCAACGTCCTGACTTTC.